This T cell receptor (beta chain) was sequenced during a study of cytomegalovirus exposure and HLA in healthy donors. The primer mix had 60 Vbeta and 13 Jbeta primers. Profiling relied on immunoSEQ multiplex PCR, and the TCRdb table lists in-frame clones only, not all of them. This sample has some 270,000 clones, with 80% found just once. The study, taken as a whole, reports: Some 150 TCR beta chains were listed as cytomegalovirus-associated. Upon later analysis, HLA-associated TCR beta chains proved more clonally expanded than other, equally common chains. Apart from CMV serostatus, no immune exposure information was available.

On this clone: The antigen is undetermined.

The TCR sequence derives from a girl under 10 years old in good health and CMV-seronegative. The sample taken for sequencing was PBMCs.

The CDR3 region is CASLQDTEAFF. The CDR3 region has the DNA TGTGCCAGCCTCCAGGACACTGAAGCTTTCTTT. The chain has TRBV28 and TRBJ1-1; D is ambiguous. V was pared by 8 bases and J by 3 bases, with 7 bases between. CDR3 length: 11 residues. Germline V CDR1 and CDR2: MDHEN, SYDVKM.